This T cell receptor (beta chain) derives from a study of blood T cell repertoires in COVID-19 (dated by TCRdb to the early 2020s). For the wider study: The collaborator samples originated in the United States, Italy and Spain and spanned the acute and convalescent phases of COVID-19. The material from the prospective study consisted of cDNA or gDNA derived from T cells, B-cell-depleted T cells, or PBMCs. Subjects who had been exposed to COVID-19, were actively infected with it, or had recovered from it provided the deeply sampled blood TCRbeta repertoires that made up the dataset. The repertoires were released in a freely available public database intended as a resource for research on the immune response to SARS-CoV-2. Samples came from the ongoing ImmuneRACE study (first 160 participants) plus 1,254 subjects from 6 global collaborators. Sample metadata almost always included a de-identified subject ID, COVID-19 status, age in years and sex. Where available, HLA class I and class II types were obtained from metadata supplied by the sample provider rather than from assay-based typing.

The immunoSEQ Assay, a bias-controlled multiplex PCR, was used to amplify TCRbeta CDR3 regions from genomic DNA. In the source study's methods: Nucleated cell counts per sample were estimated from amplification of reference gene primers within the assay. Sequence reads were collapsed and filtered to measure the absolute abundance of every unique TCRbeta CDR3 rearrangement. Productive Simpson clonality was computed per sample as the square root of Simpson's diversity index over productive rearrangements. Imported from immuneACCESS, the table was reduced by TCRdb to in-frame sequences with V and J called. These copies leave out some clones; in studies compared against another copy, an unresolved V gene accounts for under half, and the cause of the remainder is not known. The V and J calls and the clone size are those of that table, but D and trimming were determined from the DNA. This sample is represented by over 250,000 clones; about nine tenths of them were singletons. The ten most abundant clones make up approximately 12% of the sample.

General conclusions and limits of the study: The amount of clinical and demographic metadata varied by source and participant and was provided uncurated.

V sheds 4 bases and J sheds 0 bases, leaving 7 bases between their ends. Including cysteine and phenylalanine, the CDR3 has 14 amino acids. Only the CDR3 DNA is retained, 42 bases long and in frame from the first base. Per the germline V gene (reference sequence), MNHNY is the CDR1 and SVGAGI is the CDR2. Collaborating institutions collected whole blood in K2EDTA tubes following their own protocols. For TCRbeta analysis, collaborators shipped samples in one of three forms: frozen whole blood, isolated PBMCs, or DNA extracted from either of those sample types. As for this clone: Its antigen target is currently unknown. Base qualities were left out, and no much larger clone turns up one base away.

The chain is assembled from TRBV6-6 and TRBJ2-4, with no D gene named confidently. The sequence was collected from a woman aged 60 to 75 with acute or convalescent COVID-19. Sequenced sample: peripheral blood. CDR3 loop: CASSSSLAKNIQYF. Read as DNA, the sequence is TGTGCCAGCAGTTCCTCACTAGCCAAAAACATTCAGTACTTC.